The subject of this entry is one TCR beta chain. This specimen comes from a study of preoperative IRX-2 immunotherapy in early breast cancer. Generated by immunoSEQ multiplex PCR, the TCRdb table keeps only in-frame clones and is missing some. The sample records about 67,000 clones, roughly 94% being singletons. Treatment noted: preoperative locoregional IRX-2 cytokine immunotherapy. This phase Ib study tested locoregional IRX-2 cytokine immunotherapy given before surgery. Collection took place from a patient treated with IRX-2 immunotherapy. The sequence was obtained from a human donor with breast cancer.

CDR3 sequence (DNA): TGCGCCAGCAGCCAAGAAGGTGAATCGGAAAAACTGTTTTTT. As protein: CASSQEGESEKLFF. The V call is TRBV4-3, the J call TRBJ1-4; D unclear. The germline CDR1 and CDR2 sequences are LGHNA and YSLEER. V lost 0 bases and J lost 8, with 10 bases in between. CDR3 length: 14 amino acids.